This is a list of T cell receptor beta chains from one sample in a study of T cells after yellow fever vaccination. From the 5' RACE reads, TCRdb called clonotypes with MiXCR, one entry per CDR3 protein. The table records about 340,000 distinct CDR3 sequences, around 12% of them present only once. Specimen: CD4+ T cells sorted from PBMCs, collected 15 days after the yellow fever booster vaccination. These receptors all stem from a man in his late teens or twenties who received the YFV17D yellow fever vaccine. The CDR3 runs from the conserved cysteine through the conserved F or W. The D gene is left open where the match is weak. Rows give clone size only sometimes, using once, few, many, or a class for an expanded clone.

TRBJ2-5,TRBD2,TRBV7-3,-,CASSPGPSGGVYQETQYF,TGTGCCAGCAGCCCAGGGCCTAGCGGGGGAGTGTACCAAGAGACCCAGTACTTC
TRBJ2-5,TRBD2,TRBV20-1,-,CSAGRLAGAQYF,TGCAGTGCTGGTCGACTAGCAGGAGCCCAGTACTTC
TRBJ1-2,-,TRBV3-1,few,CASSQSIANYGYTF,TGTGCCAGCAGCCAGTCAATAGCTAACTATGGCTACACCTTC
TRBJ1-1,TRBD1,TRBV9,-,CASSVEGQGGTEAFF,TGTGCCAGCAGCGTAGAGGGACAGGGTGGGACTGAAGCTTTCTTT
TRBJ1-1,-,TRBV6-2/TRBV6-3,few,CASGSTAAFF,TGTGCCAGCGGTTCGACGGCGGCTTTCTTT
TRBJ1-6,-,TRBV7-2,few,CASSLATGSRPLHF,TGTGCCAGCAGCTTAGCCACAGGTAGCAGACCCCTCCACTTT
TRBJ1-2,-,TRBV19,-,CASSISSGGNYGYTF,TGTGCCAGTAGTATATCTTCAGGCGGCAACTATGGCTACACCTTC
TRBJ1-5,TRBD1,TRBV20-1,few,CSAREGTGGYGNQPQHF,TGCAGTGCTAGAGAGGGGACAGGGGGATATGGGAATCAGCCCCAGCATTTT
TRBJ1-5,-,TRBV12-3/TRBV12-4,few,CASSFVGNQPQHF,TGTGCCAGCAGTTTTGTTGGCAATCAGCCCCAGCATTTT
TRBJ2-1,-,TRBV5-1,few,CASSLAGAAAFFNEQFF,TGCGCCAGCAGCTTGGCCGGGGCTGCCGCCTTCTTCAATGAGCAGTTCTTC
TRBJ1-2,-,TRBV19,few,CASSINRPESYGYTF,TGTGCCAGTAGTATAAATCGGCCGGAATCCTATGGCTACACCTTC
TRBJ1-2,-,TRBV4-1,-,CASSQGEPRWEGYTF,TGCGCCAGCAGCCAAGGGGAACCCCGCTGGGAGGGCTACACCTTC
TRBJ2-5,TRBD1,TRBV7-8,-,CASSLAFGRGYGTQYF,TGTGCCAGCAGCTTAGCGTTTGGCAGGGGGTATGGGACCCAGTACTTC
TRBJ2-1,TRBD2,TRBV11-2,few,CASSLVSGGAHNEQFF,TGTGCCAGCAGCTTAGTTAGCGGGGGGGCCCACAATGAGCAGTTCTTC
TRBJ2-3,-,TRBV20-1,few,CSARDALRGGTDTQYF,TGCAGTGCTAGAGATGCGCTTCGTGGGGGCACAGATACGCAGTATTTT
TRBJ2-7,TRBD1,TRBV5-4,few,CASSLARDRGRRGKYF,TGTGCCAGCAGCTTGGCCCGGGACAGGGGGCGCAGAGGGAAGTACTTC
TRBJ2-1,-,TRBV14,-,CASSQLGGGAANEQFF,TGTGCCAGCAGCCAATTAGGAGGGGGGGCGGCCAATGAGCAGTTCTTC
TRBJ2-5,TRBD1,TRBV11-2,-,CASSLAGTGGWETQYF,TGTGCCAGCAGCTTGGCCGGGACAGGGGGCTGGGAGACCCAGTACTTC
TRBJ2-3,TRBD2,TRBV7-9,-,CASLRRGAADTQYF,TGTGCCAGCCTACGGCGGGGGGCAGCAGATACGCAGTATTTT
TRBJ1-1,-,TRBV5-4,-,CASSIQRGISEAFF,TGTGCCAGCAGCATCCAACGTGGAATCTCTGAAGCTTTCTTT
TRBJ1-5,-,TRBV2,-,CASLGEKGQPQHF,TGTGCCAGCCTCGGGGAAAAAGGTCAGCCCCAGCATTTT
TRBJ2-1,-,TRBV4-3,few,CASSQSDWGNEQFF,TGCGCCAGCAGCCAATCGGACTGGGGCAATGAGCAGTTCTTC
TRBJ1-2,TRBD1,TRBV5-1,many,CASSLEGQGIRGYTF,TGCGCCAGCAGCCTGGAGGGACAGGGTATAAGAGGCTACACCTTC
TRBJ2-1,-,TRBV7-2,few,CASSPTYSSYNEQFF,TGTGCCAGCAGCCCGACCTACAGTTCCTACAATGAGCAGTTCTTC
TRBJ1-5,-,TRBV5-1,-,CASSSTGPNQPQHF,TGCGCCAGCAGCTCGACAGGTCCCAATCAGCCCCAGCATTTT
TRBJ2-2,-,TRBV6-2/TRBV6-3,few,CASTPRRRQNTGELFF,TGTGCCAGCACCCCTCGTCGGAGACAGAACACCGGGGAGCTGTTTTTT
TRBJ1-6,-,TRBV20-1,few,CSARTRGDSPLHF,TGCAGTGCTAGAACCCGGGGAGATTCACCCCTCCACTTT
TRBJ2-3,TRBD2,TRBV20-1,few,CSAPNILAGATDTQYF,TGCAGTGCCCCCAACATTCTAGCGGGGGCCACAGATACGCAGTATTTT
TRBJ1-1,TRBD1,TRBV7-2,few,CASSPISFTGGRATEAFF,TGTGCCAGCAGCCCTATTAGCTTTACAGGGGGCAGGGCCACTGAAGCTTTCTTT
TRBJ1-5,-,TRBV20-1,few,CSARDQVGDGPQHF,TGCAGTGCTAGAGATCAAGTGGGCGATGGACCCCAGCATTTT
TRBJ2-3,-,TRBV18,-,CASSPRLWDGTDTQYF,TGTGCCAGCTCACCACGTCTTTGGGACGGCACAGATACGCAGTATTTT
TRBJ2-7,-,TRBV6-1,few,CASSEGLGYYEQYF,TGTGCCAGCAGTGAGGGACTGGGATACTACGAGCAGTACTTC
TRBJ2-5,-,TRBV6-5,few,CASSYQWAGNTQETQYF,TGTGCCAGCAGTTATCAGTGGGCGGGGAACACCCAAGAGACCCAGTACTTC
TRBJ1-5,-,TRBV7-2,few,CASSLLQQPQHF,TGTGCCAGCAGCTTATTACAGCAGCCCCAGCATTTT
TRBJ1-4,-,TRBV4-3,few,CASSPETRTGKLFF,TGCGCCAGCAGCCCCGAAACCCGGACGGGGAAACTGTTTTTT
TRBJ2-1,-,TRBV5-4,-,CASSLGTASEQFF,TGTGCCAGCAGCTTGGGGACTGCGAGTGAGCAGTTCTTC
TRBJ1-2,-,TRBV6-5,-,CASRTDSAHGYTF,TGTGCCAGCAGGACAGACAGCGCGCATGGCTACACCTTC
TRBJ2-7,TRBD1,TRBV5-6,many,CASSLPGQGSEQYF,TGTGCCAGCAGCTTGCCGGGACAGGGTTCCGAGCAGTACTTC
TRBJ1-6,-,TRBV28,-,CASSLSGRKLNSPLHF,TGTGCCAGCAGTTTATCCGGACGAAAGTTAAATTCACCCCTCCACTTT
TRBJ2-3,TRBD2,TRBV7-3,few,CASSSTSGALTDTQYF,TGTGCCAGCAGCTCGACTAGCGGGGCCCTCACAGATACGCAGTATTTT
TRBJ2-7,TRBD1,TRBV3-1,-,CASSHWDRAYEQYF,TGTGCCAGCAGCCACTGGGACAGGGCCTACGAGCAGTACTTC
TRBJ1-5,-,TRBV30,-,CAWSVTGGQPQHF,TGTGCCTGGAGTGTTACAGGAGGTCAGCCCCAGCATTTT
TRBJ2-7,-,TRBV6-6,few,CASSPREGGYDEQYF,TGTGCCAGCAGTCCGCGAGAGGGAGGTTACGACGAGCAGTACTTC
TRBJ2-5,-,TRBV6-1,-,CATFGAAGGETQYF,TGTGCCACGTTCGGGGCGGCGGGTGGAGAGACCCAGTACTTC
TRBJ2-5,-,TRBV7-2,-,CASSSWTRQETQYF,TGTGCCAGCAGTTCTTGGACACGACAAGAGACCCAGTACTTC
TRBJ2-5,-,TRBV5-1,-,CASSLAIESLGVGETQYF,TGCGCCAGCAGCTTGGCCATCGAGTCCTTAGGGGTGGGAGAGACCCAGTACTTC